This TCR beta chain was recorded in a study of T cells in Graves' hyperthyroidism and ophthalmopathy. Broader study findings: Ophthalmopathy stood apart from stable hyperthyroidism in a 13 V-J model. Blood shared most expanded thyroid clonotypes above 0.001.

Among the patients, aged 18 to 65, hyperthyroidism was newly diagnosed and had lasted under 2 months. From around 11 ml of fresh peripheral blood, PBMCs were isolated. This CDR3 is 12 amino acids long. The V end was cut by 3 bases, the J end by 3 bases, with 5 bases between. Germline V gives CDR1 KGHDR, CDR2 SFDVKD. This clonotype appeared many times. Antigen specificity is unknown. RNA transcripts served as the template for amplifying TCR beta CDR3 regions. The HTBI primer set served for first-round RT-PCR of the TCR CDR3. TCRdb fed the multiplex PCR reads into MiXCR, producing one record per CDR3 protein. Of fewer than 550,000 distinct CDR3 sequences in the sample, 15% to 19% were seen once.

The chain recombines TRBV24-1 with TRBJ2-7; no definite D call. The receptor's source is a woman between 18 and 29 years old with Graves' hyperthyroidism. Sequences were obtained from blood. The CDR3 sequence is CATSDPDYEQYF. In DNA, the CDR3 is TGTGCCACCAGTGATCCCGACTACGAGCAGTACTTC.